The source of this T cell receptor (beta chain) is a study of response to subunit inactivated influenza vaccine. With 4 bases clipped from V and 1 base from J, the junction kept 8 bases outside the gene matches. Germline V gives CDR1 SGDLS, CDR2 YYNGEE. The CDR3 sequence is 16 residues long. Study results and caveats: A suggestion made by the authors is that each seasonal influenza vaccination recruits few new T cells.

Regarding this clonotype: The antigen remains undetermined.

TCRdb re-called the RT-PCR reads through MiXCR, storing one row per CDR3 protein. The sample has 630,000 or so distinct CDR3 sequences; around a sixth are singletons. The genes are TRBV9 and TRBJ2-1; the match to TRBD1 covers 7 bases. The receptor was isolated from a man aged 50 to 59 who received an inactivated influenza vaccine. Material: PBMCs from blood, obtained less than 13 days after vaccination. DNA of the CDR3: TGTGCCAGCAGCAGCCCTACAGGGGCGTCCTACAATGAGCAGTTCTTC. Residues: CASSSPTGASYNEQFF.